The source of this T cell receptor (beta chain) is a study of somatic mutations in cytotoxic T cells in rheumatoid arthritis. Study-wide results and limits: About an eighth of the roughly 60 patients had a largest CD8+ clone above 20% of CD8+ cells.

Germline V gives CDR1 GTSNPN, CDR2 SVGIG (reference sequence). The CDR3 extends over 11 amino acids. Trimming left V 4 bases short and J 7 bases short, with 10 bases between. In regard to this clone: Its target is not known.

Using immunoSEQ multiplex PCR, the repertoire was profiled, and TCRdb retains in-frame clones only, with some absent. The sample records under 20,000 clones, 86% being singletons. Sequenced sample: CD8+ T cells sorted from blood. V gene TRBV30 combines with J gene TRBJ1-1; D remains ambiguous. The TCR was taken from a man aged 40-50 years in good health. The CDR3 spells CAWTHTGEAFF. The CDR3 nucleotides read TGTGCCTGGACCCATACGGGTGAAGCTTTCTTT. Drawing the rest from reference TRBV30 and TRBJ1-1, the complete variable domain is SQTIHQWPATLVQPVGSPLSLECTVEGTSNPNLYWYRQAAGRGLQLLFYSVGIGQISSEVPQNLSASRPQDRQFILSSKKLLLSDSGFYLCAWTHTGEAFFGQGTRLTVV.